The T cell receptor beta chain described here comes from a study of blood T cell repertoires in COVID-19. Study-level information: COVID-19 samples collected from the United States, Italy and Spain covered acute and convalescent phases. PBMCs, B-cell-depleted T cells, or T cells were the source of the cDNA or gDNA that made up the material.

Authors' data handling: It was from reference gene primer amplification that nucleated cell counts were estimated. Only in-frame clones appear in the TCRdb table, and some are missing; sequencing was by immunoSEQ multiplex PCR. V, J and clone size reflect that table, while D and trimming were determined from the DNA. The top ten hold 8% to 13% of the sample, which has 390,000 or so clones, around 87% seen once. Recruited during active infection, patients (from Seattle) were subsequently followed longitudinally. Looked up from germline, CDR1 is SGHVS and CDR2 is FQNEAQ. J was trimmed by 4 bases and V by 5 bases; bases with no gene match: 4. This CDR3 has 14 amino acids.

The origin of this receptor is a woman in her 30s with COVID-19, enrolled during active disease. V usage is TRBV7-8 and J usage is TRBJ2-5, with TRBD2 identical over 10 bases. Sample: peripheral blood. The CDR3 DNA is TGTGCCAGCAGCCGTAGGACTAGCGGAGAGACCCAGTACTTC. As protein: CASSRRTSGETQYF.